This T cell receptor (beta chain) was documented in a study of blood T cell repertoires in COVID-19. Sequencing used immunoSEQ multiplex PCR; TCRdb keeps in-frame clones, though not all of them. The table records about 200,000 clones, about 84% of them present only once. Clinical history as reported by participants underpinned cohort assignment. The specimen sequenced was PBMCs or T cells enriched from blood (not recorded which). This TCR was sampled from a man aged 40-49 years with acute COVID-19.

The chain's CDR3 is CASSEGEGHPTYEQYF. The DNA of the CDR3 is TGTGCCAGCAGTGAAGGGGAGGGGCATCCCACCTACGAGCAGTACTTC. This rearrangement joins TRBV6-1 to TRBJ2-7, with TRBD2 identical over 7 bases. This CDR3 is 16 amino acids long. From germline, CDR1 is MNHNS and CDR2 SASEGT. The J segment lost 2 bases and the V segment lost 1 base, leaving 8 bases of the junction unmatched.